The clone carrying this TCR beta chain was picked up one time. Use of 60 Vbeta and 13 Jbeta primers characterized the PCR. Sequencing was performed with immunoSEQ multiplex PCR; in TCRdb, only in-frame clones are kept and a portion is missing. The sample consists of about 200,000 clones, roughly 80% of them appearing once. This specimen belongs to a study of cytomegalovirus exposure and HLA in healthy donors. Germline V gene data show CDR1 as LGHNA and CDR2 as YNFKEQ. The length of the CDR3 is 17 residues. V lost 1 base and J lost 3, with 17 bases in between. Sequencing was performed on PBMCs. V is TRBV4-2 and J is TRBJ2-3; TRBD1 is a possible D gene (5 bases). The sequence was collected from a girl aged 2 to 10 in good health and CMV-seronegative. The CDR3 sequence is CASSQVVGRQSTDTQYF. DNA for the CDR3: TGTGCCAGCAGCCAAGTCGTCGGCAGACAGAGTACAGATACGCAGTATTTT.